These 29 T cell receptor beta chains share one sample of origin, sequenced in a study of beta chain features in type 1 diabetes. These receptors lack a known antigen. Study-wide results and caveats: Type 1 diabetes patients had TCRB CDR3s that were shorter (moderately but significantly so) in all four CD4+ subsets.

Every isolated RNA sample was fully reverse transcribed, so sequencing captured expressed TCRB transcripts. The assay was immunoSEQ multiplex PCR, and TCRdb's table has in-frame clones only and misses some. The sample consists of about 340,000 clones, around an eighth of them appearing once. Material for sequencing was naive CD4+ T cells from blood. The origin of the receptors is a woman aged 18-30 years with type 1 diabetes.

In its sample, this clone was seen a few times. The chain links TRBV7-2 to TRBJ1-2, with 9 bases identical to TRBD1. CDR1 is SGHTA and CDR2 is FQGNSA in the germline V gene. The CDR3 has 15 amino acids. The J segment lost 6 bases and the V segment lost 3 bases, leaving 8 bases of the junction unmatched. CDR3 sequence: CASSFRTGAGNGYTF. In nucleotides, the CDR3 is TGTGCCAGCAGCTTCCGGACAGGGGCTGGAAATGGCTACACCTTC.

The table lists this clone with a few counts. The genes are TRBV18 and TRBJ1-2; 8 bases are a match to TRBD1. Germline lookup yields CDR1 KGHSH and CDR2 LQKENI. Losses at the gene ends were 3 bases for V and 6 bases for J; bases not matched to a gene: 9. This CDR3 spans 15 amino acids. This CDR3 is CASSPVQGAVDGYTF. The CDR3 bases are TGTGCCAGCTCACCCGTGCAGGGGGCGGTCGATGGCTACACCTTC.

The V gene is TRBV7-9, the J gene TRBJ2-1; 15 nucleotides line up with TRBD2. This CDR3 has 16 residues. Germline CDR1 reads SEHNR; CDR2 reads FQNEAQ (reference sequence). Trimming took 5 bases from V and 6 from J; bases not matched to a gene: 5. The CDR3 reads CASSTRTSGRGNEQFF. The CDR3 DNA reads TGTGCCAGCAGCACCCGGACTAGCGGGAGGGGCAATGAGCAGTTCTTC.

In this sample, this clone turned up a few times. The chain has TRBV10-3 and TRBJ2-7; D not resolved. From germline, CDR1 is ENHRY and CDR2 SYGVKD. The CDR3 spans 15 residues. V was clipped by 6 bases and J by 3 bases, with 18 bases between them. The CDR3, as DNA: TGTGCCATCAGCGCGGCTGATGATATCTACTACGAGCAGTACGTC. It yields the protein CAISAADDIYYEQYV.

Here the CDR3 reads CASSPEPDYYSNQPQHF. As DNA, the CDR3 is TGCGCCAGCAGCCCAGAACCTGACTACTATAGCAATCAGCCCCAGCATTTT. This sequence joins TRBV4-3 and TRBJ1-5; no firm D call. CDR3 length: 17 residues. V was clipped by 4 bases and J by 0 bases, with 16 bases between them. CDR1 is LGHNA and CDR2 is YSLEER in the germline V gene.

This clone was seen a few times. CDR3 sequence (DNA): TGCGCCAGCATGCCCCCTGGACAGGCCAATCAGCCCCAGCATTTT. Amino acid sequence: CASMPPGQANQPQHF. This chain connects TRBV5-1 to TRBJ1-5, with TRBD1 matching 7 bases. The CDR3 totals 15 residues. CDR1 SGHRS and CDR2 YFSETQ come from the germline V gene. Unmatched junction bases numbered 9, after V lost 6 bases and J lost 3 bases.

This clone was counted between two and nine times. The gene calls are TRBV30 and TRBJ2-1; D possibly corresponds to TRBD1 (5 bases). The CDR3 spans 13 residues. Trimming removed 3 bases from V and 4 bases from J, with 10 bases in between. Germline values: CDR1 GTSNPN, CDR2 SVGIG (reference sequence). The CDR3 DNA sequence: TGTGCCTGGAGGCAGGGCACTTACAATGAGCAGTTCTTC. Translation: CAWRQGTYNEQFF.

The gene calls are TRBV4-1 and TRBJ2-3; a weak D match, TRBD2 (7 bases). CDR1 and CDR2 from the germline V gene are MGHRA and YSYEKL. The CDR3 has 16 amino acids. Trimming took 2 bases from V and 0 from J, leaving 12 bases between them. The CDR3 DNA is TGCGCCAGCAGCCAACGCCGGGGGGCGAGCACAGATACGCAGTATTTT. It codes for CASSQRRGASTDTQYF.

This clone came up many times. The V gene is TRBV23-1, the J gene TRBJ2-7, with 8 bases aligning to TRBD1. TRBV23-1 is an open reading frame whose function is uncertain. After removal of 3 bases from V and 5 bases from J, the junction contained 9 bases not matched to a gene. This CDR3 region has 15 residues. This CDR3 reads CASSHRQGAGHEQYV. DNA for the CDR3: TGCGCCAGCAGTCACCGGCAGGGGGCTGGTCACGAGCAGTACGTC.

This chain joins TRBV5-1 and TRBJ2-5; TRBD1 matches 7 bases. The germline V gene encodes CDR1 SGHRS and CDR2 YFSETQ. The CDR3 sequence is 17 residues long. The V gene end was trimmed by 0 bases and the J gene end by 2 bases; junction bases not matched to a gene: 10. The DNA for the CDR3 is TGCGCCAGCAGCTTGGTTTCCGGCAGGGGGTCTCAAGAGACCCAGTACTTC. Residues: CASSLVSGRGSQETQYF.

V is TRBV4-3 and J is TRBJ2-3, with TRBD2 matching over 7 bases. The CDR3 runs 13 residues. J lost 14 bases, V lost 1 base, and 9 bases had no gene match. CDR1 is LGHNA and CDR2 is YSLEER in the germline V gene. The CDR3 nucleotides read TGCGCCAGCAGCCAAGGGTTCGCGACTAGCTCGTATTTT. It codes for CASSQGFATSSYF.

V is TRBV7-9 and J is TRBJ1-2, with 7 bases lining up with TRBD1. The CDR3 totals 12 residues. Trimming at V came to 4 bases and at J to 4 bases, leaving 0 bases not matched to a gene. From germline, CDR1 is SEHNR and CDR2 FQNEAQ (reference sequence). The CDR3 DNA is TGTGCCAGCAGCTGGGACAGCTATGGCTACACCTTC. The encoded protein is CASSWDSYGYTF.

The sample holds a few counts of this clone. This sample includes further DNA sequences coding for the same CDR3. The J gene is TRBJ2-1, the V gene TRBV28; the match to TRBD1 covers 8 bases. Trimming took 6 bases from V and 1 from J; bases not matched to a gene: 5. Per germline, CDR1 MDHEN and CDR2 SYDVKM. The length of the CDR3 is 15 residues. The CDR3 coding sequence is TGTGCCAGCAGCCCAGGGGGCGCGTCCTACAATGAGCAGTTCTTC. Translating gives CASSPGGASYNEQFF.

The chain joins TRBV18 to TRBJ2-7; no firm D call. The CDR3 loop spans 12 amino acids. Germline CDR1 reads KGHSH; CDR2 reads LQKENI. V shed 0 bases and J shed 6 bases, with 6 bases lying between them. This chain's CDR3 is CASSPPAPEQYF. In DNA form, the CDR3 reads TGTGCCAGCTCACCACCGGCCCCCGAGCAGTACTTC.

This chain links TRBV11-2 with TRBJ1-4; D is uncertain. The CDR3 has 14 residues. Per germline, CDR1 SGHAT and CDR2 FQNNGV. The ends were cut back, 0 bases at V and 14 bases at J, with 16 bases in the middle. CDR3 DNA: TGTGCCAGCAGCTTAGATGCGGTTAGGAGAGGGCTGTTTTTT. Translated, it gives CASSLDAVRRGLFF. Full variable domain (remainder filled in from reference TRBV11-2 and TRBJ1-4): EAGVAQSPRYKIIEKRQSVAFWCNPISGHATLYWYQQILGQGPKLLIQFQNNGVVDDSQLPKDRFSAERLKGVDSTLKIQPAKLEDSAVYLCASSLDAVRRGLFFGSGTQLSVL.

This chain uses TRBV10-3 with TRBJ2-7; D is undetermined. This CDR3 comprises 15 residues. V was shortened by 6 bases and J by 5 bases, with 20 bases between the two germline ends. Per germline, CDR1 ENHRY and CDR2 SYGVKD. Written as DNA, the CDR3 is TGTGCCATCAGGGTAAACTACAACCCCAATAACGAGCAGTACGTC. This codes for CAIRVNYNPNNEQYV.

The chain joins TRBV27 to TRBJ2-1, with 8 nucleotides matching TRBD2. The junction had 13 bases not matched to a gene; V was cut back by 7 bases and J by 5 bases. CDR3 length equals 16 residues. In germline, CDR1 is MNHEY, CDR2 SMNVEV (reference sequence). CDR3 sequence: CASTPHRGGRNNEQFF. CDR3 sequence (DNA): TGTGCCAGCACCCCCCACCGAGGCGGGAGGAACAATGAGCAGTTCTTC.

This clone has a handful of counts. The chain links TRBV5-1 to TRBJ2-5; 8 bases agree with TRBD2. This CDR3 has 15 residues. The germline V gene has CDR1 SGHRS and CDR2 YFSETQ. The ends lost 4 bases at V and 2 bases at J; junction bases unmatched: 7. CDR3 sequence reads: CASSPGGAGQETQYF. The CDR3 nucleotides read TGCGCCAGCAGCCCGGGAGGGGCCGGACAAGAGACCCAGTACTTC.

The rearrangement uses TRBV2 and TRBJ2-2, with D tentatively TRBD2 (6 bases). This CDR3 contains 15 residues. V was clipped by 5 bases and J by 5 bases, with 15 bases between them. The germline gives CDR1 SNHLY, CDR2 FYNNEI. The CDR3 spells CASSRDFSFTGELFF. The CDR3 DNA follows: TGTGCCAGCAGTCGGGACTTTTCCTTTACCGGGGAGCTGTTTTTT.

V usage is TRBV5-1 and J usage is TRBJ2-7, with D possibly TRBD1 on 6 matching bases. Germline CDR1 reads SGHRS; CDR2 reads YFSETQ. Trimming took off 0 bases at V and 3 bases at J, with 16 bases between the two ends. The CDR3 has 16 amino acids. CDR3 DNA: TGCGCCAGCAGCTTGGCCATCGGACAGCCCTTCTACGAGCAGTACTTC. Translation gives CASSLAIGQPFYEQYF.

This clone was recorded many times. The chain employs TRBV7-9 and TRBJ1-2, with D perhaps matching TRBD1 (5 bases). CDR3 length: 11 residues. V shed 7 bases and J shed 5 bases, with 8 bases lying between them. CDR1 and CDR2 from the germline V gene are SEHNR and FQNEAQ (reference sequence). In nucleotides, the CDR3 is TGTGCCAGCACCCGGACATATGGCTACACCTTC. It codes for CASTRTYGYTF.

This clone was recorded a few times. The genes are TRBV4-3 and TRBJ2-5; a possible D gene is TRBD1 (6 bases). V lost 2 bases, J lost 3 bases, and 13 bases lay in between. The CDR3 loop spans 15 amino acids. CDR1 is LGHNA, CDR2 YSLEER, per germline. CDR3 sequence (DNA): TGCGCCAGCAGCCAAAACAGGGACCTAAAAGAGACCCAGTACTTC. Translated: CASSQNRDLKETQYF.

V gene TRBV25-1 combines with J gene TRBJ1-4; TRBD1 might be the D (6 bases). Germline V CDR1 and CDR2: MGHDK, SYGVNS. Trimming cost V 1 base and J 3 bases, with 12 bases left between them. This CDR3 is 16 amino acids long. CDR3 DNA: TGTGCCAGCAGTGAATCTGCAGGGGCAGCTAATGAAAAACTGTTTTTT. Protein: CASSESAGAANEKLFF.

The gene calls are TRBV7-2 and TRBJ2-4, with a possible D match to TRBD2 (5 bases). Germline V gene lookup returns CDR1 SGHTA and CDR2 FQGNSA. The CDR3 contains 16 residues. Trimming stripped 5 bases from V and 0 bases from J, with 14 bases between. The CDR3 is CASSPGGGLAKNIQYF. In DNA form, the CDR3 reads TGTGCCAGCAGCCCGGGTGGCGGGTTAGCCAAAAACATTCAGTACTTC.

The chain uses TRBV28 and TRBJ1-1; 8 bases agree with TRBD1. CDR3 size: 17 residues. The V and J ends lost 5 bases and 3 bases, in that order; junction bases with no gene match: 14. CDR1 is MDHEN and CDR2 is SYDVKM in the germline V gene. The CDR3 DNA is TGTGCCAGCAGTCCTGACAGGGGTAAGAGGGCTGACACTGAAGCTTTCTTT. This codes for CASSPDRGKRADTEAFF.

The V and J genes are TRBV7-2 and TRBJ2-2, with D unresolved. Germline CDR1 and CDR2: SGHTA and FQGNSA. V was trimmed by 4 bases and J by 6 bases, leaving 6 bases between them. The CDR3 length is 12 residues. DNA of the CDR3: TGTGCCAGCAGCTCTGGAGCCGGGGAGCTGTTTTTT. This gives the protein CASSSGAGELFF.

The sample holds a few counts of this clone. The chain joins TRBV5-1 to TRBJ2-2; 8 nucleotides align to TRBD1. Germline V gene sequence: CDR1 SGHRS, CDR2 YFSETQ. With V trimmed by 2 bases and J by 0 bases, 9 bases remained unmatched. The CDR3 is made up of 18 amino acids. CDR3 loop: CASSLRWTGPANTGELFF. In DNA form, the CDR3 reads TGCGCCAGCAGCTTACGCTGGACAGGGCCCGCGAACACCGGGGAGCTGTTTTTT.

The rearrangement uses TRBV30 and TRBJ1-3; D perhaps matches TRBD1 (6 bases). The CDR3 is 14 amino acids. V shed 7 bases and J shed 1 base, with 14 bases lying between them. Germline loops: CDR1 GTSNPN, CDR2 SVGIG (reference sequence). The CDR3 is CASDVRGSGNTIYF. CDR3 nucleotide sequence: TGTGCCTCGGACGTAAGGGGGTCTGGAAACACCATATATTTT.

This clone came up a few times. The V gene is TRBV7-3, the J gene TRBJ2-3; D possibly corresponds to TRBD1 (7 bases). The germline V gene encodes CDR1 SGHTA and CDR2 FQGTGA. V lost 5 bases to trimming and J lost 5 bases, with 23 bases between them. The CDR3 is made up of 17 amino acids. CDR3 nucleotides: TGTGCCAGCAGCCTATTCAGGGCAGGGGGGCCGGAAGATACGCAGTATTTT. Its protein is CASSLFRAGGPEDTQYF.